The 22 T cell receptor beta chains below come from one sample, sequenced in a study of Graves' ophthalmopathy and Graves' hyperthyroidism. The sequenced template was RNA, covering the TCR beta CDR3 region. The authors performed first-round RT-PCR with HTBI primers and then a second-round multiplex PCR. Each CDR3 protein is one row after TCRdb ran MiXCR on the multiplex PCR reads. The profile shows some 520,000 distinct CDR3 sequences, around 15% of them singletons. The specimen sequenced was blood. The receptors originated from a woman aged 25 to 39 with Graves' ophthalmopathy.

This clonotype was counted only a few times. The V and J genes are TRBV28 and TRBJ1-2, with D perhaps matching TRBD1 (5 bases). The CDR3 covers 14 residues. V shed 4 bases and J shed 3 bases, with 12 bases lying between them. Germline-derived CDR1 and CDR2 are MDHEN and SYDVKM. Written as DNA, the CDR3 is TGTGCCAGCAGTTCCTTTACAGGAGACTATGGCTACACCTTC. Protein sequence: CASSSFTGDYGYTF.

The sample holds many counts of this clonotype. The V call is TRBV28, the J call TRBJ1-1; D possibly corresponds to TRBD1 (5 bases). The CDR3 covers 16 residues. Trimming took off 6 bases at V and 1 base at J, with 18 bases between the two ends. CDR1 and CDR2 (germline): MDHEN, SYDVKM. As DNA, the CDR3 is TGTGCCAGCAGCTCCACATTACCTGGGGGGAACACTGAAGCTTTCTTT. Protein sequence: CASSSTLPGGNTEAFF.

This clonotype turned up a few times. The chain employs TRBV7-9 and TRBJ1-5; D ambiguous. Per germline, CDR1 SEHNR and CDR2 FQNEAQ (reference sequence). This CDR3 is 15 amino acids long. The V gene lost 5 bases and the J gene lost 3 bases, with 14 bases spanning the gap. CDR3 protein: CASSPGWVDNQPQHF. The CDR3 DNA reads as TGTGCCAGCAGCCCGGGTTGGGTGGACAATCAGCCCCAGCATTTT.

This clonotype has ten or more counts. The rearrangement links TRBV12-3 or TRBV12-4 to TRBJ2-7; D is undetermined. The CDR3 is made up of 14 amino acids. V gave up 6 bases and J gave up 2 bases, with 14 bases separating them. CDR3 DNA: TGTGCCAGCAGACCCGGTGAAGATACCTACGAGCAGTACTTC. Protein product: CASRPGEDTYEQYF.

This clonotype was seen at least ten times. The chain couples TRBV6-5 to TRBJ2-2, with D possibly being TRBD1 (5 bases). Germline V gene lookup returns CDR1 MNHEY and CDR2 SVGAGI. V dropped 3 bases and J dropped 4 bases, with 18 bases sitting between them. The CDR3 is 17 amino acids. The CDR3 here is CASSYHPQALTTGELFF. The CDR3 DNA reads as TGTGCCAGCAGTTATCATCCACAGGCGCTTACCACCGGGGAGCTGTTTTTT.

This clonotype was found a few times. The chain recombines TRBV25-1 with TRBJ2-6; 11 bases line up with TRBD1. Germline lookup yields CDR1 MGHDK and CDR2 SYGVNS. There are 20 residues in the CDR3. V shed 8 bases, J shed 0 bases, and the junction held 15 bases outside the gene matches. CDR3 nucleotides: TGTGCCAGCTTCCCGTTCCGGGACAGGGGGAAACGCTCTGGGGCCAACGTCCTGACTTTC. As protein: CASFPFRDRGKRSGANVLTF.

This clonotype was observed at least ten times. The chain combines TRBV6-1 with TRBJ1-2; D possibly corresponds to TRBD1 (5 bases). V lost 2 bases and J 2 bases, leaving 21 bases between the germline ends. The CDR3 totals 18 residues. Germline V gene data show CDR1 as MNHNS and CDR2 as SASEGT. For the CDR3, the DNA is TGTGCCAGCAGTGAACGTTCCGGGGATTTTGCAGGGAACTATGGCTACACCTTC. Its translation: CASSERSGDFAGNYGYTF.

This clonotype has ten or more counts. The gene calls are TRBV15 and TRBJ1-2, with TRBD1 identical over 7 bases. The CDR3 extends over 16 amino acids. V shed 3 bases, J shed 2 bases, and the junction held 9 bases outside the gene matches. Germline values: CDR1 LNHNV, CDR2 YYDKDF (reference sequence). The CDR3, as DNA: TGTGCCACCAGCAGGGCACAGGGGCCCGGGAACTATGGCTACACCTTC. Amino acid sequence: CATSRAQGPGNYGYTF. The variable domain in full, completed from reference TRBV15 and TRBJ1-2, reads DAMVIQNPRYQVTQFGKPVTLSCSQTLNHNVMYWYQQKSSQAPKLLFHYYDKDFNNEADTPDNFQSRRPNTSFCFLDIRSPGLGDTAMYLCATSRAQGPGNYGYTFGSGTRLTVV.

This clonotype was observed at least ten times. The chain couples TRBV10-3 to TRBJ1-2; D not certain. The CDR3 sequence is 15 residues long. Germline loops: CDR1 ENHRY, CDR2 SYGVKD. Trimming removed 0 bases from V and 7 bases from J, with 15 bases in between. The CDR3 sequence is CAISESSRLLSGYTF. CDR3 DNA sequence: TGTGCCATCAGTGAGTCGAGTCGGCTCCTTAGTGGCTACACCTTC.

The table lists this clonotype with many counts. The J gene is TRBJ1-1, the V gene TRBV29-1; 10 bases match TRBD1. Losses at the gene ends were 0 bases for V and 10 bases for J; bases not matched to a gene: 11. The CDR3 spans 15 residues. Germline loops: CDR1 SQVTM, CDR2 ANQGSEA. CDR3 in amino acids: CSVEEWQGQGISAFF. The CDR3 bases are TGCAGCGTTGAAGAGTGGCAGGGACAGGGGATATCAGCTTTCTTT.

This clonotype was seen at least ten times. The chain carries TRBV7-8 and TRBJ2-3; tentatively, D is TRBD1 (6 bases). The CDR3 length is 13 residues. Trimming shortened V by 6 bases and J by 6 bases, and 13 bases separated the two germline ends. Germline V gene sequence: CDR1 SGHVS, CDR2 FQNEAQ. CDR3 sequence: CASSPNRVDTQYF. CDR3 DNA: TGTGCCAGCAGTCCTAACAGGGTGGATACGCAGTATTTT.

There are many counts of this clonotype. The chain couples TRBV7-2 to TRBJ1-2; D is possibly TRBD1 (5 bases). This CDR3 has 15 amino acids. Trimming cost V 2 bases and J 2 bases, with 12 bases left between them. Looked up from germline, CDR1 is SGHTA and CDR2 is FQGNSA. The CDR3: CASSLTSTENYGYTF. DNA for the CDR3: TGTGCCAGCAGCTTAACTTCGACAGAAAACTATGGCTACACCTTC.

This clonotype has at least ten counts. The chain couples TRBV28 to TRBJ2-7, with 7 bases lining up with TRBD1. CDR3 length equals 13 residues. J gave up 2 bases and V 8 bases, and 6 bases lay outside the gene matches. The V gene's germline CDR1 is MDHEN and CDR2 SYDVKM. In DNA form, the CDR3 reads TGTGCCAGCCGGCCGGGACAGCCCTACGAGCAGTACTTC. Protein sequence: CASRPGQPYEQYF.

This clonotype occurred many times. The chain couples TRBV6-1 to TRBJ1-5; 10 bases fit TRBD1. The germline CDR1 and CDR2 sequences are MNHNS and SASEGT. The CDR3 loop spans 15 amino acids. Trimming removed 6 bases from V and 6 bases from J; junction bases left unmatched: 8. The CDR3 DNA reads TGTGCCAGCAGGCCGGGACAGGGGACGTCTCAGCCCCAGCATTTT. It yields the protein CASRPGQGTSQPQHF.

This clonotype was recorded at least ten times. The chain couples TRBV2 to TRBJ2-7; the D is unclear. V shed 6 bases and J shed 1 base, with 13 bases lying between them. Germline CDR1 is SNHLY and CDR2 is FYNNEI. The CDR3 is 14 residues long. CDR3 coding DNA: TGTGCCAGCAGGGACCCAACGGAATCCTACGAGCAGTACTTC. Translation: CASRDPTESYEQYF.

The V call is TRBV12-3 or TRBV12-4, the J call TRBJ1-2, with 11 bases fitting TRBD1. The V gene end was trimmed by 7 bases and the J gene end by 8 bases; junction bases not matched to a gene: 6. There are 13 residues in the CDR3. CDR3: CASTSDRGRGYTF. Here the CDR3 DNA reads TGTGCCAGCACCTCGGACAGGGGGCGAGGCTACACCTTC.

The V and J genes are TRBV7-2 and TRBJ1-6; D gene ambiguous. Germline V gene lookup returns CDR1 SGHTA and CDR2 FQGNSA. There are 11 residues in the CDR3. Trimming cost V 4 bases and J 16 bases, with 11 bases left between them. The CDR3 protein is CASSSGLWLHF. CDR3 coding DNA: TGTGCCAGCAGCTCCGGGTTATGGCTCCACTTT.

There are many counts of this clonotype. The chain uses TRBV2 and TRBJ2-2, with TRBD1 as a possible D gene (7 bases). This CDR3 region has 15 residues. Per germline, CDR1 SNHLY and CDR2 FYNNEI. V was clipped by 4 bases and J by 4 bases, with 13 bases between them. The CDR3 DNA sequence: TGTGCCAGCAGTGCGCCAGGGGGGTTCACCGGGGAGCTGTTTTTT. Its protein product is CASSAPGGFTGELFF.

This clonotype was seen repeatedly, ten times or more. The chain uses TRBV5-1 and TRBJ2-7; tentative D call: TRBD1 (6 bases). The CDR3 has 15 amino acids. V was clipped by 4 bases and J by 3 bases, with 17 bases between them. In germline, CDR1 is SGHRS, CDR2 YFSETQ. DNA of the CDR3: TGCGCCAGCAGCGCCCCGGACAGATATCACTACGAGCAGTACTTC. This codes for CASSAPDRYHYEQYF.

This clonotype was detected ten times or more. The chain recombines TRBV7-9 with TRBJ2-2; 10 nucleotides match TRBD1. The trim removed 5 bases at V and 3 bases at J, leaving 9 bases unmatched. Germline V gives CDR1 SEHNR, CDR2 FQNEAQ (reference sequence). This CDR3 is 17 amino acids long. The CDR3 sequence: CASSPLTGGKDTGELFF. The CDR3 DNA reads TGTGCCAGCAGCCCTCTGACAGGGGGCAAGGACACCGGGGAGCTGTTTTTT.

This clonotype has a count of ten or more. V usage is TRBV28 and J usage is TRBJ1-2; D unresolved. Trimming took 1 base from V and 2 from J, leaving 8 bases between them. This CDR3 spans 14 amino acids. The germline CDR1 and CDR2 sequences are MDHEN and SYDVKM. CDR3 DNA sequence: TGTGCCAGCAGTTTATATGGCGGAAACTATGGCTACACCTTC. It encodes CASSLYGGNYGYTF.

This clonotype was counted ten times or more. This sequence joins TRBV7-9 and TRBJ1-1, with TRBD1 matching 8 bases. V shed 8 bases and J 4 bases; nucleotides not matched to a gene: 9. Germline lookup yields CDR1 SEHNR and CDR2 FQNEAQ (reference sequence). The CDR3 runs to 14 residues. CDR3 in DNA: TGTGCCAGCGTCGCAGGGGGCGCAGGCACTGAAGCTTTCTTT. Translating it yields CASVAGGAGTEAFF.